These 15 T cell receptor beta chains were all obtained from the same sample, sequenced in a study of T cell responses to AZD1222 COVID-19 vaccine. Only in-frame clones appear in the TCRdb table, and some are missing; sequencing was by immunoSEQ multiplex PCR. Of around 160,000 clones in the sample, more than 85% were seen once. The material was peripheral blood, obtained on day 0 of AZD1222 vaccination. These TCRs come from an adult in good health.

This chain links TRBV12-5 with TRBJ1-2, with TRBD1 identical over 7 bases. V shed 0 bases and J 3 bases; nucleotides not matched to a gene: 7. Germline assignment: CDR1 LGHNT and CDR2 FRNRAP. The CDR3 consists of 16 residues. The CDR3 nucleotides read TGTGCTAGTGGTTTGGTATACGGACAGGCTGACTATGGCTACACCTTC. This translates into CASGLVYGQADYGYTF.

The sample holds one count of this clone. CDR3 in amino acids: CASSQPRQGTYEQYF. In nucleotides, the CDR3 is TGTGCCAGCAGCCAACCCCGACAGGGAACCTACGAGCAGTACTTC. V gene TRBV4-2 combines with J gene TRBJ2-7; TRBD1 matches 7 bases. V shed 2 bases, J shed 2 bases, and the junction held 6 bases outside the gene matches. CDR1 is LGHNA and CDR2 is YNFKEQ in the germline V gene. The length of the CDR3 is 15 residues.

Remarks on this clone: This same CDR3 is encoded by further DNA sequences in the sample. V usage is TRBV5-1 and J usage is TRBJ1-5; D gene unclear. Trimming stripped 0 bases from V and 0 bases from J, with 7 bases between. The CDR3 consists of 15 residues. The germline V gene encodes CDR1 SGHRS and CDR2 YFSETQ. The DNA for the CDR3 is TGCGCCAGCAGCTTGGCGGCCGGTAGCAATCAGCCCCAGCATTTT. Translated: CASSLAAGSNQPQHF.

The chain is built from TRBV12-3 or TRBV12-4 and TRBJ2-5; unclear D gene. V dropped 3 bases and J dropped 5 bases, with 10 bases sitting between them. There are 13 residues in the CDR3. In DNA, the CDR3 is TGTGCCAGCAGTTTCCGCACCCTGGAGACCCAGTACTTC. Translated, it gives CASSFRTLETQYF.

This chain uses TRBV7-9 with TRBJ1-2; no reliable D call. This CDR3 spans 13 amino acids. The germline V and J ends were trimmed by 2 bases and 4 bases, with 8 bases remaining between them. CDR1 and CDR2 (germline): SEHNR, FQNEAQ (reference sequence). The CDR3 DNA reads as TGTGCCAGCAGCTTAAAAAACGGCTATGGCTACACCTTC. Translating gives CASSLKNGYGYTF.

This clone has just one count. The CDR3, as DNA: TGCAGTGCTAGTGGCAGGGGGCTCGAGCAGTACTTC. It is translated as CSASGRGLEQYF. This sequence joins TRBV20-1 and TRBJ2-7; 8 nucleotides align to TRBD1. The junction had 4 bases not matched to a gene; V was cut back by 3 bases and J by 6 bases. The CDR3 covers 12 residues. Per germline, CDR1 DFQATT and CDR2 SNEGSKA (reference sequence).

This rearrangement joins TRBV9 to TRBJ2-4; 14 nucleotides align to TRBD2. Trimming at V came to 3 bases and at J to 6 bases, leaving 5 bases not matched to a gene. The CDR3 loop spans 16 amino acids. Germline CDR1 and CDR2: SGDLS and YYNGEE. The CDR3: CASSGGLAGALNIQYF. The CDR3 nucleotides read TGTGCCAGCAGCGGGGGACTAGCGGGGGCCCTAAACATTCAGTACTTC.

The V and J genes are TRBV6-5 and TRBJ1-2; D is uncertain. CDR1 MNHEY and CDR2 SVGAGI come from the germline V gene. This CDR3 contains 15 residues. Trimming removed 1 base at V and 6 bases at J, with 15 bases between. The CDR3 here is CASSYLVSGIDGYTF. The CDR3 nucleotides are TGTGCCAGCAGTTACTTAGTCTCGGGGATTGATGGCTACACCTTC.

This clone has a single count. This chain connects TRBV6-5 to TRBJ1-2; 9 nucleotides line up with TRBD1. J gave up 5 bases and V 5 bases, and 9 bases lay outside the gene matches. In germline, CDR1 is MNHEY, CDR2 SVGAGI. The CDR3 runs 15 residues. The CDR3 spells CASSPNYRGLYGYTF. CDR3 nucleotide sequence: TGTGCCAGCAGTCCTAACTACAGGGGGCTATATGGCTACACCTTC.

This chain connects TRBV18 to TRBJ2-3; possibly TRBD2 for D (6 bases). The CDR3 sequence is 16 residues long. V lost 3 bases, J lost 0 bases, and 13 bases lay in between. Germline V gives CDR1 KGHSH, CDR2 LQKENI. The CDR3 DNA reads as TGTGCCAGCTCACCCCCCGGGGGAGCTAGCACAGATACGCAGTATTTT. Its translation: CASSPPGGASTDTQYF.

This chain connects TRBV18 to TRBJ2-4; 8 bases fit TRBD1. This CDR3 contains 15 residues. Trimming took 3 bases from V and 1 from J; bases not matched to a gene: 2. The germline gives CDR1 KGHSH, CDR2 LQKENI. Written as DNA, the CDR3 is TGTGCCAGCTCACCTCGGACAGGGGCCAAAAACATTCAGTACTTC. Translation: CASSPRTGAKNIQYF. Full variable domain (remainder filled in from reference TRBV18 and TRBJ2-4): NAGVMQNPRHLVRRRGQEARLRCSPMKGHSHVYWYRQLPEEGLKFMVYLQKENIIDESGMPKERFSAEFPKEGPSILRIQQVVRGDSAAYFCASSPRTGAKNIQYFGAGTRLSVL.

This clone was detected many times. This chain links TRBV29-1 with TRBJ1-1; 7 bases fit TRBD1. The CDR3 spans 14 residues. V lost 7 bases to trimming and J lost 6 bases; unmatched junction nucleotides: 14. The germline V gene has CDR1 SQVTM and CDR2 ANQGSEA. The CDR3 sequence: CSGRQGGLSAEAFF. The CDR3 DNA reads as TGCAGCGGTCGACAGGGTGGGTTGAGCGCTGAAGCTTTCTTT.

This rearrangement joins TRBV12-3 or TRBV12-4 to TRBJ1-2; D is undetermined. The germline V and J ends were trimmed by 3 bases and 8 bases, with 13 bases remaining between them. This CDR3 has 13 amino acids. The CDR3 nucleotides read TGTGCCAGCAGTTTTCGGCAACGTCTCGGCTACACCTTC. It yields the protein CASSFRQRLGYTF.

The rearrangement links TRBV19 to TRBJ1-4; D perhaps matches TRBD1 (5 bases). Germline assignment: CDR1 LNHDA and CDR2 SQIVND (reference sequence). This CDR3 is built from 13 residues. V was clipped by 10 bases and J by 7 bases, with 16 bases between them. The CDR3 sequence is CATGALLGEKLFF. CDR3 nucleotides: TGTGCCACCGGGGCGCTTCTCGGTGAAAAACTGTTTTTT.

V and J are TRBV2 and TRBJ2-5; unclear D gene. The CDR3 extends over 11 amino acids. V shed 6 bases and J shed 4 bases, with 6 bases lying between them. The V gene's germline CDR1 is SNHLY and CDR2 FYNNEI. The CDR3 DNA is TGTGCCAGCAGGTGGTCAGAGACCCAGTACTTC. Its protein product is CASRWSETQYF.